The following is a TCR beta chain sequence with its context. What it binds is unknown. Here immunoSEQ multiplex PCR was the method, and the copy in TCRdb shows in-frame clones only, minus some. Seen here are 380,000 or so clones, 75% to 90% observed once, and the top ten hold roughly a tenth. The data derive from a study of Ad26.COV2.S vaccination and SARS-CoV-2 variants. Study outcomes and limitations: It was reported that spike-specific CD8+ and CD4+ T cell responses were substantially broad after vaccination. Ad26.COV2.S recipients had broader spike-specific TCRs (P = 0.0014). Vaccine and placebo recipients had similar non-spike TCR breadth.

The CDR3 loop spans 16 amino acids. After removal of 5 bases from V and 8 bases from J, the junction contained 17 bases not matched to a gene. Looked up from germline, CDR1 is LNHDA and CDR2 is SQIVND (reference sequence). Treatment of the sample: around 19 received Ad26.COV2.S at low or high dose, single or two shots; roughly five received placebo; per-sample allocation not given. At day 63 after the first vaccine or placebo injection, samples were drawn. An Ad26 vector that expressed Wuhan-strain SARS-CoV-2 spike constituted the vaccine. This chain links TRBV19 with TRBJ1-2; 7 positions agree with TRBD1. The material sequenced was peripheral blood, taken in a trial of Ad26.COV2.S vaccine versus placebo. This receptor was identified in a person aged 18-65 years who received the Ad26.COV2.S COVID-19 vaccine or a placebo. As DNA, the CDR3 is TGTGCCAGTAGTCCCCTGGCAGGGGGGGATTTGTTCGGCTACACCTTC. Translation: CASSPLAGGDLFGYTF.